The sequence of this T cell receptor (delta chain) was determined in a study of gamma-delta T cells after stem cell transplantation (dated by TCRdb to about 2016). This clone has more than one count but fewer than ten. Its recognized antigen is unknown. This is likely an artifact of a read error, given a far larger clone one base away. The sample carries other DNA sequences with the same CDR3. Reading the germline V gene gives CDR1 TSWWSYY and CDR2 QGS. Counted from cysteine to phenylalanine, this CDR3 has 16 amino acids. Only CDR3 DNA is held: 48 bases, read in frame from base 1. Library preparation used RT-PCR. Instrument on record: Illumina MiSeq. In TCRdb, clones were called once more from the public reads by CATT, and rows of identical DNA were later combined. The sample includes about 2,600 delta-chain clones, with approximately 3.1% observed a single time. Clones ranked in the top ten supply roughly two fifths of the sample.

The clonotype originates from a human donor. It is not recorded whose cells these are; they may come from a transplant donor. The material sequenced was gamma-delta T cells. Recombination connected TRDV1 to TRDJ1; D gene: possibly TRDD2, on 6 matching bases. The DNA sequence reads TGTGCTCTCGGGGCTTTTCCTAGTTTGGGTTTAGATAAACTCATCTTT. Translated, this is CALGAFPSLGLDKLIF.